These 30 T cell receptor beta chains originate from one sample sequenced in a study of blood T cell repertoires in COVID-19. Data came from immunoSEQ multiplex PCR; TCRdb stores just in-frame clones and leaves some out. The table records roughly 250,000 clones, about 93% of them present only once. The sequencing input was peripheral blood. These receptors were taken from a man in his thirties or forties with COVID-19, enrolled during active disease.

CDR3 region: CATSDNSGNTIYF. DNA of the CDR3: TGTGCCACCAGTGACAACTCTGGAAACACCATATATTTT. This chain uses TRBV15 with TRBJ1-3; unclear D gene. The CDR3 runs to 13 residues. From germline, CDR1 is LNHNV and CDR2 YYDKDF (reference sequence). V was cut by 6 bases and J by 0 bases, with 6 bases left in between.

The V and J genes are TRBV27 and TRBJ2-3; 10 bases map to TRBD2. CDR3 size: 16 residues. The germline CDR1 and CDR2 sequences are MNHEY and SMNVEV (reference sequence). After removal of 7 bases from V and 6 bases from J, the junction contained 13 bases not matched to a gene. The CDR3 DNA is TGTGCCAGCAACGTCCGAAGCGGGGGGGCGTCGGATACGCAGTATTTT. Protein: CASNVRSGGASDTQYF.

The chain employs TRBV6-5 and TRBJ1-2; D might be TRBD1 (6 bases). This CDR3 has 15 amino acids. From germline, CDR1 is MNHEY and CDR2 SVGAGI. V was shortened by 2 bases and J by 4 bases, with 14 bases between the two germline ends. The CDR3 bases are TGTGCCAGCAGTTACGCACAGGGCAACGGCTATGGCTACACCTTC. This translates into CASSYAQGNGYGYTF.

The chain combines TRBV5-4 with TRBJ1-2; D not certain. Germline V CDR1 and CDR2: SGHNT, YYREEE (reference sequence). V was shortened by 7 bases and J by 0 bases, with 13 bases between the two germline ends. There are 14 residues in the CDR3. The CDR3 reads CASSQAWANYGYTF. The CDR3 bases are TGTGCCAGCTCCCAGGCCTGGGCTAACTATGGCTACACCTTC.

V is TRBV2 and J is TRBJ1-5; 8 nucleotides align to TRBD1. The CDR3 spans 14 residues. CDR1 SNHLY and CDR2 FYNNEI come from the germline V gene. Germline trimming cut 10 bases from V and 0 bases from J; bases unmatched to any gene: 5. For the CDR3, the DNA is TGTGCCACCTCAGGGACAGGTAGCAATCAGCCCCAGCATTTT. Translating it yields CATSGTGSNQPQHF.

Concerning this clone: Distinct nucleotide sequences in the sample also encode this CDR3. This sequence joins TRBV5-1 and TRBJ1-1, with 7 nucleotides matching TRBD1. The germline V gene has CDR1 SGHRS and CDR2 YFSETQ. The CDR3 has 14 amino acids. Trimming took 4 bases from V and 0 from J; bases not matched to a gene: 3. The CDR3 DNA reads as TGCGCCAGCAGCACGGGACAGATGAACACTGAAGCTTTCTTT. Translating it yields CASSTGQMNTEAFF.

This sequence joins TRBV7-9 and TRBJ1-2; the D gene is possibly TRBD1 (5 bases). Looked up from germline, CDR1 is SEHNR and CDR2 is FQNEAQ (reference sequence). The CDR3 extends over 11 amino acids. Here the CDR3 reads CALSGNYGYTF. CDR3 DNA sequence: TGTGCTCTCTCAGGGAACTATGGCTACACCTTC. The variable domain in full, with the rest retrieved from reference TRBV7-9 and TRBJ1-2, is DTGVSQNPRHKITKRGQNVTFRCDPISEHNRLYWYRQTLGQGPEFLTYFQNEAQLEKSRLLSDRFSAERPKGSFSTLEIQRTEQGDSAMYLCALSGNYGYTFGSGTRLTVV.

The chain combines TRBV5-6 with TRBJ1-3, with 9 bases fitting TRBD1. V lost 2 bases, J lost 2 bases, and 2 bases stayed unmatched. Germline lookup yields CDR1 SGHDT and CDR2 YYEEEE. The CDR3 covers 15 residues. CDR3 loop: CASSLRQGAGNTIYF. The CDR3 DNA reads as TGTGCCAGCAGCTTACGACAGGGGGCTGGAAACACCATATATTTT.

The gene calls are TRBV30 and TRBJ1-3; D is perhaps TRBD1 (5 bases). The CDR3 is 13 residues long. V shed 7 bases and J shed 0 bases, with 10 bases lying between them. CDR1 and CDR2 from the germline V gene are GTSNPN and SVGIG (reference sequence). The CDR3 sequence: CALDTNSGNTIYF. Written as DNA, the CDR3 is TGTGCCTTGGACACTAACTCTGGAAACACCATATATTTT.

This chain uses TRBV4-2 with TRBJ2-1; 7 positions match TRBD1. Trimming removed 0 bases from V and 1 base from J; junction bases left unmatched: 3. Germline V CDR1 and CDR2: LGHNA, YNFKEQ. This CDR3 is built from 16 residues. In DNA form, the CDR3 reads TGTGCCAGCAGCCAAGACCAACAGGGGTCCTACAATGAGCAGTTCTTC. Translating gives CASSQDQQGSYNEQFF.

This sequence joins TRBV7-3 and TRBJ1-1; D unresolved. V was shortened by 5 bases and J by 7 bases, with 14 bases between the two germline ends. The CDR3 totals 13 residues. Germline V gene data show CDR1 as SGHTA and CDR2 as FQGTGA. This chain's CDR3 is CASSVGAEVEAFF. CDR3 bases: TGTGCCAGCAGCGTGGGAGCAGAAGTTGAAGCTTTCTTT.

This clone was picked up one time. The chain joins TRBV10-3 to TRBJ1-3; no reliable D call. CDR1 is ENHRY and CDR2 is SYGVKD in the germline V gene. V was cut by 4 bases and J by 0 bases, with 10 bases left in between. This CDR3 comprises 15 residues. CDR3 in amino acids: CAISAGLRSGNTIYF. DNA for the CDR3: TGTGCCATCAGTGCCGGACTGCGCTCTGGAAACACCATATATTTT.

V and J are TRBV12-5 and TRBJ1-5, with 9 bases lining up with TRBD1. CDR3 length equals 16 residues. The germline V gene encodes CDR1 LGHNT and CDR2 FRNRAP. The V segment lost 2 bases and the J segment 6 bases; nucleotides outside the gene matches: 8. For the CDR3, the DNA is TGTGCTAGTGGTTTGCAACAGGGGGCCGGGGGTCAGCCCCAGCATTTT. This translates into CASGLQQGAGGQPQHF.

The genes are TRBV7-3 and TRBJ2-2; TRBD2 agrees at 7 bases. CDR1 is SGHTA and CDR2 is FQGTGA in the germline V gene. The CDR3 has 15 amino acids. With 2 bases clipped from V and 3 bases from J, the junction kept 3 bases outside the gene matches. This CDR3 reads CASSLDLADTGELFF. In DNA, the CDR3 is TGTGCCAGCAGCTTAGACCTAGCGGACACCGGGGAGCTGTTTTTT.

This chain joins TRBV12-3 or TRBV12-4 and TRBJ1-5, with TRBD1 identical over 8 bases. J gave up 10 bases and V 5 bases, and 7 bases lay outside the gene matches. This CDR3 contains 13 residues. CDR3 DNA sequence: TGTGCCAGCAGTCCTGCTGCAGGGGGCCCCCAGCATTTT. It encodes CASSPAAGGPQHF.

This chain links TRBV6-2 or TRBV6-3 with TRBJ2-4, with a possible D match to TRBD2 (5 bases). V lost 2 bases to trimming and J lost 8 bases, with 13 bases between them. Looked up from germline, CDR1 is MNHEY and CDR2 is SVGEGT. The CDR3 has 14 amino acids. The CDR3 DNA is TGTGCCAGCAGTTACGGGCGGAGGAGCTACATTCAGTACTTC. Translated: CASSYGRRSYIQYF.

The chain recombines TRBV6-5 with TRBJ1-6, with D possibly TRBD1 on 6 matching bases. Germline CDR1 and CDR2: MNHEY and SVGAGI. V was clipped by 0 bases and J by 10 bases, with 13 bases between them. CDR3 length equals 15 residues. The CDR3 sequence is CASSYSTGRGSPLHF. DNA of the CDR3: TGTGCCAGCAGTTACTCCACAGGGCGCGGATCACCCCTCCACTTT.

This clone came up a few times. This chain links TRBV7-6 with TRBJ1-2; TRBD1 is a possible D gene (5 bases). The CDR3 spans 13 residues. CDR1 and CDR2 from the germline V gene are SGHVS and FNYEAQ. The V end was cut by 5 bases, the J end by 5 bases, with 12 bases between. CDR3 sequence (DNA): TGTGCCAGCAGCGCGGGGCTTACGTATGGCTACACCTTC. The encoded protein is CASSAGLTYGYTF.

J is TRBJ1-5 and V is TRBV9; 9 nucleotides align to TRBD1. The CDR3 has 14 residues. Germline loops: CDR1 SGDLS, CDR2 YYNGEE. Trimming took 4 bases from V and 8 from J; bases not matched to a gene: 7. CDR3 DNA sequence: TGTGCCAGCAGCCGGTGGGACAGGGATGAGCCCCAGCATTTT. This sequence encodes CASSRWDRDEPQHF. Variable domain in full (rest from reference TRBV9 and TRBJ1-5): DSGVTQTPKHLITATGQRVTLRCSPRSGDLSVYWYQQSLDQGLQFLIQYYNGEERAKGNILERFSAQQFPDLHSELNLSSLELGDSALYFCASSRWDRDEPQHFGDGTRLSIL.

The CDR3 DNA reads as TGTGCCAGCCGGGACACCTCCTACGAGCAGTACTTC. Protein product: CASRDTSYEQYF. The chain links TRBV6-4 to TRBJ2-7; weak D call: TRBD1 (6 bases). V shed 8 bases and J shed 0 bases, with 8 bases lying between them. Germline loops: CDR1 MRHNA, CDR2 SNTAGT. The CDR3 totals 12 residues.

The chain carries TRBV7-9 and TRBJ1-1, with 8 bases that match TRBD1. The CDR3 consists of 15 residues. The ends lost 6 bases at V and 4 bases at J; junction bases unmatched: 10. Germline V gene data show CDR1 as SEHNR and CDR2 as FQNEAQ (reference sequence). CDR3 DNA: TGTGCCAGCAGTTCGCAGGGGGCCAAAGGCACTGAAGCTTTCTTT. Translated, it gives CASSSQGAKGTEAFF. Filled out from reference TRBV7-9 and TRBJ1-1, the complete variable domain reads DTGVSQNPRHKITKRGQNVTFRCDPISEHNRLYWYRQTLGQGPEFLTYFQNEAQLEKSRLLSDRFSAERPKGSFSTLEIQRTEQGDSAMYLCASSSQGAKGTEAFFGQGTRLTVV.

This clone was recorded once. The V call is TRBV5-4, the J call TRBJ2-5, with D possibly matching TRBD1 (6 bases). The CDR3 is 13 amino acids. V was trimmed by 0 bases and J by 5 bases, leaving 8 bases between them. Germline assignment: CDR1 SGHNT and CDR2 YYREEE (reference sequence). CDR3 protein: CASSLDRAETQYF. The CDR3 DNA reads TGTGCCAGCAGCTTGGACAGGGCGGAGACCCAGTACTTC.

In its sample, this clone was seen once. The V gene is TRBV2, the J gene TRBJ2-7; TRBD2 matches 9 bases. Germline CDR1 reads SNHLY; CDR2 reads FYNNEI. There are 15 residues in the CDR3. The V gene end was trimmed by 3 bases and the J gene end by 3 bases; junction bases not matched to a gene: 6. This CDR3 reads CASSEPASGDYEQYF. The CDR3 DNA reads as TGTGCCAGCAGTGAGCCGGCTAGCGGGGACTACGAGCAGTACTTC. The whole variable domain, filled in from reference TRBV2 and TRBJ2-7, reads EPEVTQTPSHQVTQMGQEVILRCVPISNHLYFYWYRQILGQKVEFLVSFYNNEISEKSEIFDDQFSVERPDGSNFTLKIRSTKLEDSAMYFCASSEPASGDYEQYFGPGTRLTVT.

The rearrangement joins TRBV30 to TRBJ1-3, with D maybe TRBD1 (5 bases). Germline V gives CDR1 GTSNPN, CDR2 SVGIG (reference sequence). Trimming removed 1 base from V and 0 bases from J, with 10 bases in between. The CDR3 is 15 residues long. CDR3 region: CAWSAGTSSGNTIYF. CDR3 DNA: TGTGCCTGGAGTGCAGGGACTAGCTCTGGAAACACCATATATTTT.

The chain carries TRBV6-2 or TRBV6-3 and TRBJ2-1, with 10 bases matching TRBD2. J gave up 10 bases and V 5 bases, and 2 bases lay outside the gene matches. The CDR3 totals 12 residues. Germline V gene lookup returns CDR1 MNHEY and CDR2 SVGEGT. CDR3: CASSKLAGEQFF. Written as DNA, the CDR3 is TGTGCCAGCAGTAAACTAGCGGGGGAGCAGTTCTTC.

The chain joins TRBV3-1 (or the pseudogene TRBV3-2) to TRBJ1-2; D perhaps matches TRBD1 (6 bases). Between the trimmed V and J ends, which lost 2 bases and 4 bases, there was a span of 11 bases. The length of the CDR3 is 14 residues. Germline CDR1 and CDR2: LGHDT and YNNKEL (reference sequence). CDR3 sequence: CASSQRTGFYGYTF. CDR3 DNA sequence: TGTGCCAGCAGCCAACGTACAGGGTTCTATGGCTACACCTTC.

On this clone: A junction boundary mismatches the germline segment, possibly from a read error. V gene TRBV7-2 combines with J gene TRBJ2-2; D possibly corresponds to TRBD1 (6 bases). From germline, CDR1 is SGHTA and CDR2 FQGNSA. The CDR3 consists of 14 residues. DNA of the CDR3: TGTGTCAGCACCCGAAGACAGGCCACCGGGGAGCTGTTTTTT. Protein product: CVSTRRQATGELFF.

The rearrangement uses TRBV3-1 (or the pseudogene TRBV3-2) and TRBJ1-5; TRBD1 agrees at 10 bases. This CDR3 region has 20 residues. V trimming: 3 bases; J trimming: 4 bases; junction bases outside the gene matches: 18. The germline V gene has CDR1 LGHDT and CDR2 YNNKEL (reference sequence). The CDR3 region is CASSQPRLLWDRGLNQPQHF. CDR3 sequence (DNA): TGTGCCAGCAGCCAGCCCCGTCTATTGTGGGACAGGGGACTTAATCAGCCCCAGCATTTT.

The chain uses TRBV28 and TRBJ1-1; possibly TRBD1 for D (6 bases). The CDR3 totals 15 residues. Germline CDR1 is MDHEN and CDR2 is SYDVKM. V lost 6 bases and J 1 base, leaving 15 bases between the germline ends. Here the CDR3 DNA reads TGTGCCAGCAGGGTCGGGGGGGGCTGGAACACTGAAGCTTTCTTT. Amino acids: CASRVGGGWNTEAFF.

The rearrangement uses TRBV12-5 and TRBJ2-2; TRBD1 matches 8 bases. The CDR3 is 16 residues long. Germline CDR1 LGHNT, CDR2 FRNRAP. The V segment lost 2 bases and the J segment 5 bases; nucleotides outside the gene matches: 7. The CDR3: CASGLPPGQGTGELFF. The CDR3 DNA is TGTGCTAGTGGTTTGCCACCCGGACAGGGAACCGGGGAGCTGTTTTTT.